What follows is one T cell receptor (beta chain) and its context. As yet, its antigen is unknown. Use of 60 Vbeta and 13 Jbeta primers characterized the PCR. Data came from immunoSEQ multiplex PCR; TCRdb stores just in-frame clones and leaves some out. Here the sample spans 200,000 or so clones, 78% being singletons. Donors in the study were healthy people who gave bone marrow. This record belongs to a study of cytomegalovirus exposure and HLA in healthy donors. Study summary: Of several hundred genotyped donors, 81% grouped in the Caucasian-associated ancestry cluster.

Findings and limits, study-wide: Using a false discovery rate of 0.05, a later analysis showed that 15,000 to 20,000 TCR beta sequences were associated with HLA alleles. Cytomegalovirus association was assigned to about 150 TCR beta chains.

There are 15 residues in the CDR3. V lost 5 bases, J lost 2 bases, and 15 bases lay in between. Germline V CDR1 and CDR2: MDHEN, SYDVKM. This chain joins TRBV28 and TRBJ1-2; a weak D match, TRBD1 (6 bases). This TCR was sampled from a woman younger than 45 in good health and CMV-seropositive. The sample taken for sequencing was PBMCs. In nucleotides, the CDR3 is TGTGCCAGCAGTCCTCAGGGGAATACCAACTATGGCTACACCTTC. As protein: CASSPQGNTNYGYTF.